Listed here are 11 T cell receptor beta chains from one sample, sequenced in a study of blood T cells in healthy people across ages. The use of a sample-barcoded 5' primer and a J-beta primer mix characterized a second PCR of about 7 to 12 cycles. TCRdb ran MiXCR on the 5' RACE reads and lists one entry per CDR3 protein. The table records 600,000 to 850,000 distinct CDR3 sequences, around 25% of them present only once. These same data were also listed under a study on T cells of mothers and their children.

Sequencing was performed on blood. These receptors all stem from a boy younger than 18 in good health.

CDR3 sequence reads: CSARATGYNEQFF. In nucleotides, the CDR3 is TGCAGTGCTAGAGCTACGGGCTACAATGAGCAGTTCTTC. V is TRBV20-1 and J is TRBJ2-5; D gene ambiguous. The assigned J gene may be wrong: the sequence end matches TRBJ2-1 better. The CDR3 sequence is 13 residues long. In germline, CDR1 is DFQATT, CDR2 SNEGSKA (reference sequence).

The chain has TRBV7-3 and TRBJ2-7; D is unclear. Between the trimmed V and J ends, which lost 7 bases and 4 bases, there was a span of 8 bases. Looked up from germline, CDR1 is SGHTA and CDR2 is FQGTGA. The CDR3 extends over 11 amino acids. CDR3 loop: CASKEKYEQYF. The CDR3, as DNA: TGTGCCAGCAAGGAGAAGTACGAGCAGTACTTC. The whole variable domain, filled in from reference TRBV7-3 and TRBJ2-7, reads GAGVSQTPSNKVTEKGKYVELRCDPISGHTALYWYRQSLGQGPEFLIYFQGTGAADDSGLPNDRFFAVRPEGSVSTLKIQRTERGDSAVYLCASKEKYEQYFGPGTRLTVT.

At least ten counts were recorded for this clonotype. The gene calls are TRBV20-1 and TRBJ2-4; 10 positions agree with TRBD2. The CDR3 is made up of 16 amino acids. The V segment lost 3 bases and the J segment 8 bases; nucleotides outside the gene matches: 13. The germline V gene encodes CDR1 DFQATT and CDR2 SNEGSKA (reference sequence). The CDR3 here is CSASSGLAGERDIQYF. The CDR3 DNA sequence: TGCAGTGCTAGTAGTGGTCTAGCGGGAGAAAGGGACATTCAGTACTTC.

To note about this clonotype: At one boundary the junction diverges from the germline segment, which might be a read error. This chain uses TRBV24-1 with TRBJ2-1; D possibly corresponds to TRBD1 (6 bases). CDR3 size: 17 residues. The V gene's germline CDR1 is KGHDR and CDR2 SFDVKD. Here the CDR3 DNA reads TGTGCCACTAGTGCTGTAATCAGGGGTGGCTCCTACAATGAGCAGTTCTTC. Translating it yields CATSAVIRGGSYNEQFF.

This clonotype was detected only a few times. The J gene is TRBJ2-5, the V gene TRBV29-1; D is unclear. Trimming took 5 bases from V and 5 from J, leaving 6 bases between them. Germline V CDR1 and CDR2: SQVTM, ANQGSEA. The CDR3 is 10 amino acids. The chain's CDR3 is CSVLDETQYF. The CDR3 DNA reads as TGCAGCGTTTTGGACGAGACCCAGTACTTC.

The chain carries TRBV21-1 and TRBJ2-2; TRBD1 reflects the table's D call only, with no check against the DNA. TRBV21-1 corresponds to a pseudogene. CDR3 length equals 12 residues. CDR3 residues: CAGTGRFGELFF. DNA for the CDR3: TGTGCCGGGACAGGGAGGTTCGGGGAGCTGTTTTTT.

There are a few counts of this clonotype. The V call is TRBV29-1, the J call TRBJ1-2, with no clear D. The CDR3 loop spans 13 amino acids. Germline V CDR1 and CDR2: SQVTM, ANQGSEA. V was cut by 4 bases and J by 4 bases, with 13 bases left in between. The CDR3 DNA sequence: TGCAGCGTTGGGGGTGGGGAGGCCTATGGCTACACCTTC. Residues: CSVGGGEAYGYTF.

The CDR3 bases are TGTGCCAGCAGCTTCATGGGGTATAATGAAAAACTGTTTTTT. Encoded protein: CASSFMGYNEKLFF. This sequence joins TRBV5-6 and TRBJ1-4; D is undetermined. CDR3 length: 14 residues. Per germline, CDR1 SGHDT and CDR2 YYEEEE. The V end lost 2 bases, the J end lost 4 bases, and 9 bases lay between the germline ends.

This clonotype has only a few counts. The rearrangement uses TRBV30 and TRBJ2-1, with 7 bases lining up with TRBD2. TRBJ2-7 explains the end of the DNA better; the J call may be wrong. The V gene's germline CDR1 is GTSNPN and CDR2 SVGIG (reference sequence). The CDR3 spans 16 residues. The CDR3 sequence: CAWTPRDVGGPWEQYF. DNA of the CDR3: TGTGCCTGGACCCCTAGGGACGTGGGAGGGCCTTGGGAGCAGTACTTC.

CDR3 region: CASSPRIGTGWMNTEAFF. As DNA, the CDR3 is TGTGCCAGCAGCCCGCGTATTGGGACGGGCTGGATGAACACTGAAGCTTTCTTT. The rearrangement uses TRBV28 and TRBJ1-1; possible D gene TRBD1, 5 bases. There are 18 residues in the CDR3. Per germline, CDR1 MDHEN and CDR2 SYDVKM. The V end lost 6 bases, the J end lost 0 bases, and 23 bases lay between the germline ends. Drawing the rest from reference TRBV28 and TRBJ1-1, the complete variable domain is DVKVTQSSRYLVKRTGEKVFLECVQDMDHENMFWYRQDPGLGLRLIYFSYDVKMKEKGDIPEGYSVSREKKERFSLILESASTNQTSMYLCASSPRIGTGWMNTEAFFGQGTRLTVV.

The DNA for the CDR3 is TGCAGCGTTGAATGGGCAGGGGCCCCCGGGGAGCTGTTTTTT. It translates to CSVEWAGAPGELFF. The J gene is TRBJ2-2, the V gene TRBV29-1, with D perhaps TRBD1 (6 bases). V was clipped by 2 bases and J by 6 bases, with 13 bases between them. Germline V gene sequence: CDR1 SQVTM, CDR2 ANQGSEA. This CDR3 is 14 amino acids long.